This T cell receptor beta chain was sequenced for a study of CD8 T cells in ankylosing spondylitis. CDR3 length equals 14 residues. This clonotype was picked up a small number of times. No antigen is known for it. Study results and caveats: Disease-linked clones reportedly concentrated significantly in matched ankylosing spondylitis synovial fluid. A TCR beta motif of under ten highly homologous variants appeared characteristic of ankylosing spondylitis blood.

Via MiXCR, TCRdb re-called the 5' RACE reads, giving one row per CDR3 protein. The repertoire holds some 220,000 distinct CDR3 sequences, with 8% to 11% as singletons. Sequenced: blood, either unsorted or a sorted T cell fraction (not recorded which). This clonotype was obtained from a male donor with ankylosing spondylitis or in good health (not recorded which). The V and J genes are TRBV21-1 and TRBJ2-7. TRBV21-1 is designated a pseudogene. The CDR3: CASSKSYSSYEQYF. The CDR3 DNA reads as TGTGCCAGCAGCAAGTCCTATTCCAGCTACGAGCAGTACTTC.